This T cell receptor (beta chain) emerged from a study of Graves' ophthalmopathy and Graves' hyperthyroidism. It was on clinical symptoms, serum thyroxine, TRAb, thyroid ultrasound and orbital computed tomography that diagnosis relied. Amplification targeted the TCR beta CDR3 regions, with RNA transcripts as the source material. The workflow started with a first-round RT-PCR run with HTBI primers and then moved on to a second-round multiplex PCR. TCRdb processed the multiplex PCR reads anew with MiXCR; each CDR3 protein has one entry. The repertoire consists of over a million distinct CDR3 sequences, with 35% to 45% occurring once and the leading ten covering around 10%. The sample taken for sequencing was peripheral blood or thyroid tissue (not recorded which). This receptor was obtained from an adult man with Graves' hyperthyroidism.

The CDR3 loop reads CASSFFSGRRLTGELFF. For the CDR3, the DNA is TGTGCCAGCAGTTTTTTCTCGGGACGACGCCTGACCGGGGAGCTGTTTTTT. The chain links TRBV12-3 or TRBV12-4 to TRBJ2-2, with D perhaps assigned TRBD1 or TRBD2 (5 bases each). Trimming removed 3 bases at V and 5 bases at J, with 19 bases between. The CDR3 totals 17 residues.